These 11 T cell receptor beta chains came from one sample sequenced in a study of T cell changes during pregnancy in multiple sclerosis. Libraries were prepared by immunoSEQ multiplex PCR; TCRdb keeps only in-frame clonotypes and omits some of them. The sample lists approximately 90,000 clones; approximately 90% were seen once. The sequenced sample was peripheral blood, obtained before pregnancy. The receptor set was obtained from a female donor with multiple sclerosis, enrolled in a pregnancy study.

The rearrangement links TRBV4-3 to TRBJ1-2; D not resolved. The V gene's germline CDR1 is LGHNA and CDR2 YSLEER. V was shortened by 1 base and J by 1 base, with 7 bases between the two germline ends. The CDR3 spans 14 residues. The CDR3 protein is CASSQANSNYGYTF. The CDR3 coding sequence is TGCGCCAGCAGCCAAGCGAACAGTAACTATGGCTACACCTTC.

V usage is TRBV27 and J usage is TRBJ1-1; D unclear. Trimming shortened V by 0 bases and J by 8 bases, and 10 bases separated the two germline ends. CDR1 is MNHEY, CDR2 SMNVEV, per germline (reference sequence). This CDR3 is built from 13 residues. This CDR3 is CASSLSRAAEAFF. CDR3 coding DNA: TGTGCCAGCAGTTTATCGCGGGCCGCAGAAGCTTTCTTT.

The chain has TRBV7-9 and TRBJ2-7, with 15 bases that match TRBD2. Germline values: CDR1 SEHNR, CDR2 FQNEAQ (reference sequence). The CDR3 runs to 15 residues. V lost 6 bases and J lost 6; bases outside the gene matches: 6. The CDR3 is CASRGTSGGLSEQYF. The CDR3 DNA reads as TGTGCCAGCAGGGGGACTAGCGGGGGGCTTTCCGAGCAGTACTTC.

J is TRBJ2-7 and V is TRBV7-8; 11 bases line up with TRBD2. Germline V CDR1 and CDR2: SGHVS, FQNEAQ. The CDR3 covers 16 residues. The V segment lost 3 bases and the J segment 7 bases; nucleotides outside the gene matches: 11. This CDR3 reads CASSFSLAGGPREQYF. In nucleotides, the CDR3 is TGTGCCAGCAGCTTCTCCTTAGCGGGAGGGCCTCGAGAGCAGTACTTC.

DNA of the CDR3: TGCGCCAGCAGCTTGGCAGGGGCCAGCAATCAGCCCCAGCATTTT. Translating it yields CASSLAGASNQPQHF. This sequence joins TRBV5-1 and TRBJ1-5, with a tentative D call TRBD1 (6 bases). V dropped 0 bases and J dropped 1 base, with 8 bases sitting between them. CDR1 SGHRS and CDR2 YFSETQ come from the germline V gene. This CDR3 spans 15 amino acids.

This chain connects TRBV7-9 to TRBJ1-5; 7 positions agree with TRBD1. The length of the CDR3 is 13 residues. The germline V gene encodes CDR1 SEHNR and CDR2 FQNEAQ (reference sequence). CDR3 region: CAGQNYSNQPQHF. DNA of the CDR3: TGTGCGGGACAGAACTATAGCAATCAGCCCCAGCATTTT.

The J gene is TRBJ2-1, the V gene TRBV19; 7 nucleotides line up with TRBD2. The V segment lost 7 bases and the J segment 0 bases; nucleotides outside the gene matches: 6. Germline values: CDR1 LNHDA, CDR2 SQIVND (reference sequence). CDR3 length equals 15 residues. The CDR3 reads CASIARGDSYNEQFF. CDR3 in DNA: TGTGCCAGTATCGCTCGGGGGGACTCCTACAATGAGCAGTTCTTC.

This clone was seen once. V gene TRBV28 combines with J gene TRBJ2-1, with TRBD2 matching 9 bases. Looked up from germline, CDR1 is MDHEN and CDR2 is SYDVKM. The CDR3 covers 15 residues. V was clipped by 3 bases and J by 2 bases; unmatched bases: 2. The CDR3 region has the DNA TGTGCCAGCAGTTTTGGCGGGAGGGCCTACAATGAGCAGTTCTTC. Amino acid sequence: CASSFGGRAYNEQFF.

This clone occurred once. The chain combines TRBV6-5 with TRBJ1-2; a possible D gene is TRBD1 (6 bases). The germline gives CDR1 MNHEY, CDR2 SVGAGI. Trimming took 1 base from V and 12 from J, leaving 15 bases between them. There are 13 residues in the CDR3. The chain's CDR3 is CASSYLGALSDTF. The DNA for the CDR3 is TGTGCCAGCAGTTACTTGGGGGCGCTTTCCGACACCTTC.

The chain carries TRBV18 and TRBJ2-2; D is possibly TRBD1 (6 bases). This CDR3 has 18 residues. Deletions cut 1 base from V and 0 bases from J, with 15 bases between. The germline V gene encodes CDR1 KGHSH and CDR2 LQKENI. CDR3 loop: CASSPRSARGSNTGELFF. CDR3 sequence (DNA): TGTGCCAGCTCACCACGGTCGGCCAGGGGATCGAACACCGGGGAGCTGTTTTTT.

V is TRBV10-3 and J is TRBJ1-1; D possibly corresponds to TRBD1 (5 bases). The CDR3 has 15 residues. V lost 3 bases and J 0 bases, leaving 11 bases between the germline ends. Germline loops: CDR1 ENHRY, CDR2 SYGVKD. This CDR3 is CAISEDSSMNTEAFF. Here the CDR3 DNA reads TGTGCCATCAGTGAAGACAGTAGTATGAACACTGAAGCTTTCTTT.